This TCR beta chain was obtained from a study of cytomegalovirus exposure and HLA in healthy donors. Study observations and caveats: Presence/absence analysis assumed near-uniform sequencing depth across donors. Sequences of the TCR beta chain were said to predict the HLA-A and HLA-B alleles of most subjects accurately. In vitro experiments confirmed that a few CMV-associated chains were specific for CMV antigens. Upon later analysis, HLA-associated TCR beta chains proved more clonally expanded than other, equally common chains.

Regarding this clone: The antigen remains undetermined.

V lost 3 bases and J lost 6, with 19 bases in between. This CDR3 spans 15 amino acids. Germline CDR1 SGDLS, CDR2 YYNGEE. 60 Vbeta and 13 Jbeta primers were used in PCR. Generated by immunoSEQ multiplex PCR, the TCRdb table keeps only in-frame clones and is missing some. Among 130,000 or so clones listed, more than 65% were seen once. The sample was PBMCs. This TCR was sampled from a male donor in good health and CMV-seropositive. This chain links TRBV9 with TRBJ2-7; maybe TRBD2 (7 bases). CDR3 amino acids: CASSARGAGVSEQYF. The CDR3 region has the DNA TGTGCCAGCAGCGCTCGGGGGGCGGGAGTAAGCGAGCAGTACTTC.